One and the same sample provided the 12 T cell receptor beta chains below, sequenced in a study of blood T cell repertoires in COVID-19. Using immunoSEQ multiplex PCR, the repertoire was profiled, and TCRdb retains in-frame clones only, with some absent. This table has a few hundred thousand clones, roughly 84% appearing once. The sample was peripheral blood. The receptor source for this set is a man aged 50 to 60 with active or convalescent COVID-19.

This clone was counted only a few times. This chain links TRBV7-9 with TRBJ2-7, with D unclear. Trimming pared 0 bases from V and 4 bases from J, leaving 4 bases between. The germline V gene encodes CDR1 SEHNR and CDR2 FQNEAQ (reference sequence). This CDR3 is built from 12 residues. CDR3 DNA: TGTGCCAGCAGCTTAGCCCGGTACGAGCAGTACTTC. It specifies CASSLARYEQYF.

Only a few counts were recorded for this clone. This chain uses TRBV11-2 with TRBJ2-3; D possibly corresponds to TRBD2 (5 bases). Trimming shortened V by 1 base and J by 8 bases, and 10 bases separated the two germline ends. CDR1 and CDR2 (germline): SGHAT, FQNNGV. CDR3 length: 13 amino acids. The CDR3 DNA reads TGTGCCAGCAGCTTAGTGGAAGGGAGTACGCAGTATTTT. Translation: CASSLVEGSTQYF.

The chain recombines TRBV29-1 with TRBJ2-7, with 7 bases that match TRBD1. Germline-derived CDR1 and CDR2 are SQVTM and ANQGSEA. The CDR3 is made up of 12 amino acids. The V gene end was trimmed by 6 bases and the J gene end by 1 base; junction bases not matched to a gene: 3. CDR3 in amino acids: CSVRDSSYEQYF. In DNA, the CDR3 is TGCAGCGTCCGGGACAGTTCCTACGAGCAGTACTTC.

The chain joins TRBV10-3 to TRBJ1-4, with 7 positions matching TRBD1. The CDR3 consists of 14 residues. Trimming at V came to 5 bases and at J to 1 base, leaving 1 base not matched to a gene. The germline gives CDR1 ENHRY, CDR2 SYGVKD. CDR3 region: CAISQGGTNEKLFF. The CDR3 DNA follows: TGTGCCATCAGTCAGGGGGGAACTAATGAAAAACTGTTTTTT.

CDR3 sequence reads: CASSVMAAEGTQYF. CDR3 DNA sequence: TGTGCCAGCAGCGTAATGGCAGCCGAGGGGACCCAGTACTTC. The chain is built from TRBV9 and TRBJ2-5; possible D gene TRBD2, 5 bases. This CDR3 contains 14 residues. In germline, CDR1 is SGDLS, CDR2 YYNGEE. The V and J ends lost 1 base and 7 bases respectively, with 14 bases between them.

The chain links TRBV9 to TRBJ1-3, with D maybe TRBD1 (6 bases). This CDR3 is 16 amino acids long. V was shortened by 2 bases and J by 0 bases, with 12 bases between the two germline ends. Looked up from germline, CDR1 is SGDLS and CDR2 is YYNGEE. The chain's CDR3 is CASSVRTGYSGNTIYF. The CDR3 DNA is TGTGCCAGCAGCGTTAGAACAGGGTACTCTGGAAACACCATATATTTT.

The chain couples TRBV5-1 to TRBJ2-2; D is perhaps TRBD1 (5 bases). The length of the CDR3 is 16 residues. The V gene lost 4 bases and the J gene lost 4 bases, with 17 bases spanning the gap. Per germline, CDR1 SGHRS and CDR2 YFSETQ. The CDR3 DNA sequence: TGCGCCAGCAGCCCACCAACAGGAAGGCCCACCGGGGAGCTGTTTTTT. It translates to CASSPPTGRPTGELFF.

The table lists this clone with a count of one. CDR3 in amino acids: CASSGQFNQPQHF. For the CDR3, the DNA is TGTGCCAGCAGTGGACAGTTCAATCAGCCCCAGCATTTT. The chain employs TRBV12-3 or TRBV12-4 and TRBJ1-5; D is possibly TRBD1 (6 bases). Between the trimmed V and J ends, which lost 5 bases and 3 bases, there was a span of 8 bases. The CDR3 contains 13 residues.

For the CDR3, the DNA is TGTGCCAGCAGCTTGACAGGACCAAATGAGCAGTTCTTC. This sequence encodes CASSLTGPNEQFF. This chain connects TRBV5-6 to TRBJ2-1; the D gene is possibly TRBD1 (5 bases). The ends were cut back, 1 base at V and 7 bases at J, with 9 bases in the middle. This CDR3 spans 13 amino acids. CDR1 is SGHDT and CDR2 is YYEEEE in the germline V gene.

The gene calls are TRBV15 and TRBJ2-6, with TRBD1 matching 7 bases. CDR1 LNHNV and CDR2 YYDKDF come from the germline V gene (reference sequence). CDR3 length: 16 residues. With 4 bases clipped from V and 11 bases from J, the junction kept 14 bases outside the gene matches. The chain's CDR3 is CATSKVGQASPDVLTF. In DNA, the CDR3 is TGTGCCACCAGCAAAGTTGGACAGGCCTCCCCCGACGTCCTGACTTTC. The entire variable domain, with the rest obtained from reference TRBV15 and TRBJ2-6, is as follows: DAMVIQNPRYQVTQFGKPVTLSCSQTLNHNVMYWYQQKSSQAPKLLFHYYDKDFNNEADTPDNFQSRRPNTSFCFLDIRSPGLGDTAMYLCATSKVGQASPDVLTFGAGSRLTVL.

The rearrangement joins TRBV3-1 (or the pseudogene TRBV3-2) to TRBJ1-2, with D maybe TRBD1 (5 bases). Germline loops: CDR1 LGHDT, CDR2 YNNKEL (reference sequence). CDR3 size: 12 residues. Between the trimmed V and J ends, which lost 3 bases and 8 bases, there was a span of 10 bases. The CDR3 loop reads CASSQGGGGYTF. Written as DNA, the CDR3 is TGTGCCAGCAGCCAGGGGGGAGGCGGCTACACCTTC.

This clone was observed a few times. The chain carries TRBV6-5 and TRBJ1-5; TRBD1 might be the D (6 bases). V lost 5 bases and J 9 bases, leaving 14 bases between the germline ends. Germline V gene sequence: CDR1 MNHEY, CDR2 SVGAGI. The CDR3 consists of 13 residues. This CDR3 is CASSPLRGGPQHF. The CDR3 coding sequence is TGTGCCAGCAGTCCCCTAAGGGGGGGGCCCCAGCATTTT.